These 17 T cell receptor beta chains were sequenced from one sample in a study of blood T cell repertoires in COVID-19 (dated by TCRdb to the early 2020s). The library relied on the immunoSEQ multiplex PCR assay. TCRdb took this table from immuneACCESS and kept in-frame rearrangements with V and J called. Such tables lack part of the clones; where checked against another copy, unresolved V genes explain under half of the gap, and the rest is unexplained. The sample records about 300,000 clones, over 85% of which are singletons. The ten largest clones capture 1.8% of the sample. The sample consisted of peripheral blood. The receptor set was obtained from a woman in her 30s with COVID-19, enrolled during active disease.

This chain joins TRBV6-5 and TRBJ1-5; possible D gene TRBD1, 6 bases. The CDR3 is made up of 14 amino acids. V was clipped by 11 bases and J by 0 bases, with 14 bases between them. From germline, CDR1 is MNHEY and CDR2 SVGAGI. The CDR3 nucleotides read TGTGCCTCAGCAGGGGTTTATAGCAATCAGCCCCAGCATTTT. It encodes CASAGVYSNQPQHF.

The V and J genes are TRBV30 and TRBJ1-2; 8 nucleotides align to TRBD1. CDR1 and CDR2 from the germline V gene are GTSNPN and SVGIG (reference sequence). The CDR3 has 14 residues. J was trimmed by 4 bases and V by 3 bases; bases with no gene match: 7. CDR3 sequence: CAWSVQGTGYGYTF. The CDR3 DNA reads TGTGCCTGGAGCGTCCAGGGGACAGGCTATGGCTACACCTTC.

This clone has a count of ten or more. The chain employs TRBV6-2 or TRBV6-3 and TRBJ1-6, with TRBD1 matching 9 bases. Trimming removed 8 bases from V and 9 bases from J; junction bases left unmatched: 11. This CDR3 comprises 15 residues. Germline CDR1 and CDR2: MNHEY and SVGEGT. CDR3 bases: TGTGCCAGCGGCCCCCCCGAGGACAGGGGTTCACCCCTCCACTTT. Translated, it gives CASGPPEDRGSPLHF.

The V and J genes are TRBV6-2 or TRBV6-3 and TRBJ2-5; a weak D match, TRBD1 (5 bases). V was pared by 1 base and J by 2 bases, with 11 bases between. Per the germline V gene, CDR1 is MNHEY and CDR2 is SVGEGT. The CDR3 contains 15 residues. The CDR3 spells CASSYYVGAQETQYF. CDR3 nucleotide sequence: TGTGCCAGCAGTTACTACGTAGGGGCTCAAGAGACCCAGTACTTC.

The chain uses TRBV5-1 and TRBJ1-1; 7 bases are shared with TRBD1. The CDR3 has 13 residues. V lost 2 bases, J lost 7 bases, and 5 bases stayed unmatched. Germline CDR1 reads SGHRS; CDR2 reads YFSETQ. CDR3 nucleotides: TGCGCCAGCAGCTTCGGACAGGACCTTGAAGCTTTCTTT. Encoded protein: CASSFGQDLEAFF.

The CDR3 region is CASRRTSANGNEQFF. The CDR3, as DNA: TGTGCCAGCAGGCGGACTAGCGCCAACGGGAATGAGCAGTTCTTC. This chain connects TRBV6-5 to TRBJ2-1; 9 positions match TRBD2. Germline V gene lookup returns CDR1 MNHEY and CDR2 SVGAGI. The V gene end was trimmed by 6 bases and the J gene end by 7 bases; junction bases not matched to a gene: 10. This CDR3 is built from 15 residues.

The chain is built from TRBV28 and TRBJ1-4, with D perhaps TRBD1 (5 bases). This CDR3 is 15 amino acids long. V was pared by 6 bases and J by 3 bases, with 14 bases between. Germline CDR1 and CDR2: MDHEN and SYDVKM. The CDR3 loop reads CASSPLGGANEKLFF. CDR3 coding DNA: TGTGCCAGCAGCCCCCTAGGAGGGGCTAATGAAAAACTGTTTTTT.

J is TRBJ2-1 and V is TRBV25-1; D unresolved. Germline CDR1 MGHDK, CDR2 SYGVNS. V lost 4 bases to trimming and J lost 3 bases, with 4 bases between them. The CDR3 loop spans 12 amino acids. CDR3 nucleotide sequence: TGTGCCAGCAGTGTCAACTACAATGAGCAGTTCTTC. As protein: CASSVNYNEQFF.

This chain connects TRBV30 to TRBJ1-1; no reliable D call. The CDR3 has 13 residues. Germline V gene data show CDR1 as GTSNPN and CDR2 as SVGIG (reference sequence). With 0 bases removed from V and 5 bases from J, the gap between germline ends came to 10 bases. CDR3: CAWSVHTWTEAFF. In DNA form, the CDR3 reads TGTGCCTGGAGTGTACATACCTGGACTGAAGCTTTCTTT.

This chain connects TRBV6-1 to TRBJ1-1; D might be TRBD1 (5 bases). Germline loops: CDR1 MNHNS, CDR2 SASEGT. The CDR3 contains 13 residues. With 6 bases removed from V and 1 base from J, the gap between germline ends came to 9 bases. The CDR3 protein is CASSVRENTEAFF. In DNA, the CDR3 is TGTGCCAGCAGCGTCAGGGAGAACACTGAAGCTTTCTTT.

This rearrangement joins TRBV10-3 to TRBJ2-1; 7 bases match TRBD1. This CDR3 region has 16 residues. V was clipped by 0 bases and J by 1 base; unmatched bases: 3. Germline CDR1 ENHRY, CDR2 SYGVKD. The CDR3 bases are TGTGCCATCAGTGAGTCGGGACAGATTTCCTACAATGAGCAGTTCTTC. Its protein is CAISESGQISYNEQFF.

This clone was detected only once. The genes are TRBV5-5 and TRBJ1-5; D might be TRBD1 (5 bases). Trimming shortened V by 5 bases and J by 0 bases, and 12 bases separated the two germline ends. CDR3 length: 15 residues. CDR1 SGHKS and CDR2 YYEKEE come from the germline V gene (reference sequence). The CDR3 DNA sequence: TGTGCCAGCAGGAGGACACTAAATAGCAATCAGCCCCAGCATTTT. It specifies CASRRTLNSNQPQHF.

This clone was detected once. The chain joins TRBV29-1 to TRBJ1-1; D unclear. The CDR3 length is 13 residues. The V gene lost 0 bases and the J gene lost 0 bases, with 5 bases spanning the gap. Germline CDR1 is SQVTM and CDR2 is ANQGSEA. CDR3 bases: TGCAGCGTTGAAGAACAGTTGAACACTGAAGCTTTCTTT. Amino acids: CSVEEQLNTEAFF.

The genes are TRBV5-4 and TRBJ2-2; 9 bases are a match to TRBD1. The CDR3 sequence is 18 residues long. V gave up 3 bases and J gave up 5 bases; unmatched junction bases: 14. CDR1 and CDR2 (germline): SGHNT, YYREEE (reference sequence). The CDR3 region is CASSSDRPGTGRTGELFF. The CDR3 bases are TGTGCCAGCAGCTCGGACCGTCCGGGGACAGGGAGGACCGGGGAGCTGTTTTTT.

The chain couples TRBV19 to TRBJ1-6; tentative D call: TRBD1 (5 bases). CDR1 is LNHDA and CDR2 is SQIVND in the germline V gene (reference sequence). The V and J ends lost 5 bases and 6 bases respectively, with 8 bases between them. The CDR3 sequence is 13 residues long. The DNA for the CDR3 is TGTGCCAGTAGTCAGGGAGGTAATTCACCCCTCCACTTT. Translation: CASSQGGNSPLHF.

The chain links TRBV2 to TRBJ2-2; 8 bases map to TRBD1. V shed 8 bases, J shed 0 bases, and the junction held 8 bases outside the gene matches. CDR1 is SNHLY and CDR2 is FYNNEI in the germline V gene. The CDR3 runs to 16 residues. CDR3 residues: CASSRDRKTNTGELFF. CDR3 in DNA: TGTGCCAGCTCCCGGGACAGGAAAACGAACACCGGGGAGCTGTTTTTT.

The J gene is TRBJ1-1, the V gene TRBV7-4; maybe TRBD1 (6 bases). Looked up from germline, CDR1 is SGHVT and CDR2 is SQSDAQ. V gave up 5 bases and J gave up 1 base, with 14 bases separating them. The CDR3 is 15 amino acids. CDR3 coding DNA: TGTGCCAGCAGCCGACAGGTTTCGGGGAACACTGAAGCTTTCTTT. This encodes CASSRQVSGNTEAFF.